This T cell receptor (beta chain) was recovered during a study of T cell responses to AZD1222 COVID-19 vaccine. About the research overall: Second-dose recipients at about 4 or about 12 weeks were treated as one pooled group.

Overall study results and limits: Reportedly, close to half of spike-specific TCRs are directed against unmutated variant regions. Breadth and depth of Spike-specific TCRs rose after two AZD1222 doses. None of the repertoires were sampled until the peak T cell response had passed.

Clones were read by immunoSEQ multiplex PCR, and TCRdb kept only the in-frame ones, dropping some. The data contain approximately 100,000 clones, 85% to 90% of them seen just once; the ten biggest clones take up around 15%. The CDR3 has 14 amino acids. CDR1 and CDR2 from the germline V gene are SGHNT and YENEEA. The V end was cut by 3 bases, the J end by 1 base, with 9 bases between. A word on this clone: Its antigen is unidentified.

This TCR was recovered from an adult in good health. Sample: peripheral blood, taken on day 0 of AZD1222 vaccination. V is TRBV11-3 and J is TRBJ1-1; no clear D. CDR3 sequence: CASSLEQQNTEAFF. For the CDR3, the DNA is TGTGCCAGCAGCTTGGAACAGCAGAACACTGAAGCTTTCTTT.